This T cell receptor beta chain originates from a study of blood T cell repertoires in COVID-19. Per the authors' pipeline: Quantification of nucleated cells was approximated via reference gene primer amplification. The data were produced by immunoSEQ multiplex PCR, yet TCRdb's version contains in-frame clones alone and is incomplete. V, J and clone size are taken as reported in that table, and D and trimming were inferred from the DNA itself. The repertoire holds roughly 92,000 clones, with around 90% as singletons. The TCR comes from a woman at least 80 years old with acute or convalescent COVID-19. The sequenced sample was peripheral blood.

CDR3 loop: CASTTPGQGNQPQHF. CDR3 DNA: TGTGCCAGCACCACCCCGGGACAGGGCAATCAGCCCCAGCATTTT. This chain links TRBV6-5 with TRBJ1-5; TRBD1 agrees at 8 bases. After removal of 7 bases from V and 2 bases from J, the junction contained 7 bases not matched to a gene. Germline V CDR1 and CDR2: MNHEY, SVGAGI. The CDR3 length is 15 residues.